The 28 T cell receptor beta chains listed next were all sequenced from one sample in a study of blood T cell repertoires in COVID-19. TCRdb's copy holds only in-frame clones and misses some; the assay was immunoSEQ multiplex PCR. The data contain about 250,000 clones, approximately 86% of them seen just once; the ten biggest clones take up about 1.6%. The sample was PBMCs or T cells enriched from blood (not recorded which). The receptor set was obtained from a woman in her fifties or sixties who had recovered from COVID-19.

The chain has TRBV2 and TRBJ1-3; 8 positions match TRBD1. The CDR3 is 15 residues long. Germline V gene lookup returns CDR1 SNHLY and CDR2 FYNNEI. Trimming removed 2 bases from V and 4 bases from J; junction bases left unmatched: 4. Written as DNA, the CDR3 is TGTGCCAGCAGTGAACAGGGGGCCCGCGGAAACACCATATATTTT. Encoded protein: CASSEQGARGNTIYF.

The V and J genes are TRBV11-2 and TRBJ2-3, with D maybe TRBD2 (5 bases). The CDR3 is made up of 18 amino acids. Germline assignment: CDR1 SGHAT and CDR2 FQNNGV. The germline V and J ends were trimmed by 1 base and 5 bases, with 22 bases remaining between them. The CDR3 coding sequence is TGTGCCAGCAGCTTAGTAGGGCGGGCGACTGGGAGACAAGATACGCAGTATTTT. Encoded protein: CASSLVGRATGRQDTQYF.

This sequence joins TRBV27 and TRBJ2-6; D perhaps matches TRBD2 (6 bases). The CDR3 has 19 residues. In germline, CDR1 is MNHEY, CDR2 SMNVEV (reference sequence). V was shortened by 5 bases and J by 0 bases, with 20 bases between the two germline ends. CDR3 sequence: CASSPRLGGITSGANVLTF. CDR3 DNA sequence: TGTGCCAGCAGTCCTCGCTTGGGCGGGATAACCTCTGGGGCCAACGTCCTGACTTTC.

The chain couples TRBV4-1 to TRBJ2-3; 12 bases are a match to TRBD2. This CDR3 contains 16 residues. From germline, CDR1 is MGHRA and CDR2 YSYEKL. V shed 0 bases and J 4 bases; nucleotides not matched to a gene: 2. CDR3 sequence reads: CASSQETSGRPDTQYF. The CDR3 bases are TGCGCCAGCAGCCAAGAGACTAGCGGGAGACCAGATACGCAGTATTTT.

This clone was recorded a few times. V and J are TRBV5-1 and TRBJ2-7; 10 bases line up with TRBD2. The CDR3 contains 15 residues. The germline V gene encodes CDR1 SGHRS and CDR2 YFSETQ. V lost 3 bases and J lost 9; bases outside the gene matches: 12. The DNA for the CDR3 is TGCGCCAGCAGCTCAGGGGCTAGCGGGAGTTTAACGCAGTACTTC. Translating gives CASSSGASGSLTQYF.

The V gene is TRBV4-2, the J gene TRBJ1-2; 11 bases are shared with TRBD1. The CDR3 length is 16 residues. V lost 0 bases to trimming and J lost 2 bases; unmatched junction nucleotides: 2. The germline CDR1 and CDR2 sequences are LGHNA and YNFKEQ. CDR3 in amino acids: CASSQDRDRGNYGYTF. CDR3 DNA: TGTGCCAGCAGCCAAGACCGGGACAGGGGGAACTATGGCTACACCTTC.

The rearrangement joins TRBV5-1 to TRBJ2-3; TRBD1 aligns across 7 bases. V shed 0 bases, J shed 3 bases, and the junction held 7 bases outside the gene matches. Per the germline V gene, CDR1 is SGHRS and CDR2 is YFSETQ. The length of the CDR3 is 16 residues. The CDR3 protein is CASSLGLQGSTDTQYF. The DNA for the CDR3 is TGCGCCAGCAGCTTGGGCCTACAGGGGAGTACAGATACGCAGTATTTT.

This clone was recorded only once. V and J are TRBV15 and TRBJ2-3; weak D call: TRBD1 (5 bases). CDR3 length: 14 amino acids. Germline V gives CDR1 LNHNV, CDR2 YYDKDF (reference sequence). Trimming took off 0 bases at V and 5 bases at J, with 9 bases between the two ends. The CDR3 DNA follows: TGTGCCACCAGCAGAGATACAGGCGGAGATACGCAGTATTTT. Protein: CATSRDTGGDTQYF.

This clone has just one count. The chain is built from TRBV10-3 and TRBJ2-1, with 10 positions matching TRBD2. The germline CDR1 and CDR2 sequences are ENHRY and SYGVKD. The trim removed 6 bases at V and 0 bases at J, leaving 8 bases unmatched. The CDR3 covers 17 residues. CDR3 coding DNA: TGTGCCATCAGCCGAAAACTAGCGGGGAACTCCTACAATGAGCAGTTCTTC. It specifies CAISRKLAGNSYNEQFF.

This rearrangement joins TRBV5-6 to TRBJ1-2, with 11 bases that match TRBD1. The CDR3 spans 14 residues. Germline lookup yields CDR1 SGHDT and CDR2 YYEEEE. J lost 4 bases, V lost 4 bases, and 3 bases had no gene match. CDR3 loop: CASSRTGGGYGYTF. CDR3 nucleotides: TGTGCCAGCAGCAGGACAGGGGGCGGCTATGGCTACACCTTC.

The J gene is TRBJ2-1, the V gene TRBV3-1 (or the pseudogene TRBV3-2), with D perhaps TRBD2 (5 bases). Germline assignment: CDR1 LGHDT and CDR2 YNNKEL (reference sequence). V was trimmed by 4 bases and J by 3 bases, leaving 10 bases between them. CDR3 length: 14 amino acids. The DNA of the CDR3 is TGTGCCAGCAGCCCGCAAGGGAGCTACAATGAGCAGTTCTTC. This encodes CASSPQGSYNEQFF.

The V and J genes are TRBV7-6 and TRBJ2-1, with 10 bases fitting TRBD2. Per germline, CDR1 SGHVS and CDR2 FNYEAQ. V trimming: 5 bases; J trimming: 5 bases; junction bases outside the gene matches: 12. The CDR3 is made up of 17 amino acids. Here the CDR3 reads CASSGRPGLAPNNEQFF. In DNA form, the CDR3 reads TGTGCCAGCAGCGGAAGACCGGGACTAGCGCCCAACAATGAGCAGTTCTTC.

The chain is built from TRBV28 and TRBJ1-2; 8 nucleotides line up with TRBD1. The V and J ends lost 4 bases and 6 bases, in that order; junction bases with no gene match: 7. Germline V gene lookup returns CDR1 MDHEN and CDR2 SYDVKM. There are 14 residues in the CDR3. In nucleotides, the CDR3 is TGTGCCAGCAGTTCCGGGACAGGCGGAGATGGCTACACCTTC. It specifies CASSSGTGGDGYTF.

This chain connects TRBV11-2 to TRBJ2-2; 9 bases fit TRBD1. Trimming at V came to 3 bases and at J to 6 bases, leaving 5 bases not matched to a gene. CDR3 length: 15 amino acids. Germline V gene data show CDR1 as SGHAT and CDR2 as FQNNGV. The chain's CDR3 is CASSLVDRGSGELFF. Written as DNA, the CDR3 is TGTGCCAGCAGCTTGGTGGACAGGGGCTCCGGGGAGCTGTTTTTT.

J is TRBJ2-7 and V is TRBV4-1; 10 bases agree with TRBD1. V lost 1 base to trimming and J lost 3 bases; unmatched junction nucleotides: 15. Germline CDR1 MGHRA, CDR2 YSYEKL. The CDR3 has 19 amino acids. CDR3 amino acids: CASSQVGWETGGLVYEQYF. CDR3 DNA: TGCGCCAGCAGCCAAGTCGGGTGGGAGACAGGGGGCCTTGTCTACGAGCAGTACTTC.

The chain carries TRBV29-1 and TRBJ2-5, with 10 positions matching TRBD1. V trimming: 0 bases; J trimming: 5 bases; junction bases outside the gene matches: 6. This CDR3 contains 15 residues. Germline V gene data show CDR1 as SQVTM and CDR2 as ANQGSEA. The CDR3: CSVEDGDRGVETQYF. The CDR3 coding sequence is TGCAGCGTTGAAGATGGGGACAGGGGAGTGGAGACCCAGTACTTC.

The chain employs TRBV4-1 and TRBJ2-5; 7 nucleotides line up with TRBD1. The CDR3 runs to 14 residues. With V trimmed by 4 bases and J by 2 bases, 4 bases remained unmatched. The V gene's germline CDR1 is MGHRA and CDR2 YSYEKL. The CDR3 region has the DNA TGCGCCAGCAGCCCCGACAGGGCGCAAGAGACCCAGTACTTC. Translating it yields CASSPDRAQETQYF.

The chain links TRBV19 to TRBJ1-5; 8 nucleotides line up with TRBD1. This CDR3 is 15 amino acids long. With V trimmed by 6 bases and J by 5 bases, 9 bases remained unmatched. Germline lookup yields CDR1 LNHDA and CDR2 SQIVND (reference sequence). CDR3 amino acids: CASRPHGTGDQPQHF. In DNA form, the CDR3 reads TGTGCCAGTAGACCCCACGGGACAGGTGATCAGCCCCAGCATTTT. Full variable domain (missing parts from reference TRBV19 and TRBJ1-5): DGGITQSPKYLFRKEGQNVTLSCEQNLNHDAMYWYRQDPGQGLRLIYYSQIVNDFQKGDIAEGYSVSREKKESFPLTVTSAQKNPTAFYLCASRPHGTGDQPQHFGDGTRLSIL.

The gene calls are TRBV19 and TRBJ2-3, with 7 bases aligning to TRBD2. With V trimmed by 7 bases and J by 5 bases, 12 bases remained unmatched. In germline, CDR1 is LNHDA, CDR2 SQIVND (reference sequence). The CDR3 is made up of 15 amino acids. For the CDR3, the DNA is TGTGCCAGTACCTCGCGGACTAGATCCCTAGATACGCAGTATTTT. It translates to CASTSRTRSLDTQYF.

V usage is TRBV5-1 and J usage is TRBJ1-5, with D perhaps TRBD1 (5 bases). V was cut by 0 bases and J by 3 bases, with 10 bases left in between. The CDR3 totals 15 residues. CDR1 SGHRS and CDR2 YFSETQ come from the germline V gene. In nucleotides, the CDR3 is TGCGCCAGCAGCTTGGGGGTAGGGGACAATCAGCCCCAGCATTTT. It is translated as CASSLGVGDNQPQHF.

The gene calls are TRBV18 and TRBJ2-2; maybe TRBD1 (5 bases). Trimming took 4 bases from V and 0 from J, leaving 12 bases between them. Germline-derived CDR1 and CDR2 are KGHSH and LQKENI. This CDR3 contains 16 residues. This CDR3 is CASSQSGFANTGELFF. The CDR3 DNA sequence: TGTGCCAGCTCACAATCAGGGTTCGCGAACACCGGGGAGCTGTTTTTT.

The chain carries TRBV28 and TRBJ2-3, with TRBD2 matching over 10 bases. The ends lost 1 base at V and 1 base at J; junction bases unmatched: 5. Germline-derived CDR1 and CDR2 are MDHEN and SYDVKM. The length of the CDR3 is 17 residues. As DNA, the CDR3 is TGTGCCAGCAGTTTATCCTTCGGGACTAGCGGCACAGATACGCAGTATTTT. This gives the protein CASSLSFGTSGTDTQYF.

V usage is TRBV3-1 (or the pseudogene TRBV3-2) and J usage is TRBJ1-5, with no clear D. The ends were cut back, 0 bases at V and 7 bases at J, with 19 bases in the middle. Germline V gene lookup returns CDR1 LGHDT and CDR2 YNNKEL (reference sequence). The CDR3 loop spans 17 amino acids. The CDR3 is CASSQEGKGELFQPQHF. In DNA form, the CDR3 reads TGTGCCAGCAGCCAAGAGGGGAAGGGAGAATTATTCCAGCCCCAGCATTTT.

The chain carries TRBV30 and TRBJ1-2; no firm D call. Germline loops: CDR1 GTSNPN, CDR2 SVGIG (reference sequence). V was shortened by 0 bases and J by 6 bases, with 8 bases between the two germline ends. The CDR3 sequence is 12 residues long. The CDR3: CAWSVHFDGYTF. CDR3 DNA sequence: TGTGCCTGGAGTGTACATTTTGATGGCTACACCTTC.

The chain has TRBV27 and TRBJ2-7; 11 positions agree with TRBD2. Germline CDR1 MNHEY, CDR2 SMNVEV (reference sequence). The CDR3 is 16 amino acids. The V and J ends lost 5 bases and 4 bases, in that order; junction bases with no gene match: 10. CDR3 nucleotide sequence: TGTGCCAGCAGTGGGGCCGTTAGCGGGAGGGCATACGAGCAGTACTTC. Translating gives CASSGAVSGRAYEQYF.

The chain is built from TRBV9 and TRBJ1-5, with a weak D call TRBD1 (5 bases). The germline V gene encodes CDR1 SGDLS and CDR2 YYNGEE. V gave up 0 bases and J gave up 6 bases, with 10 bases separating them. This CDR3 comprises 14 residues. In DNA form, the CDR3 reads TGTGCCAGCAGCGTAGGTTTGGGGGGTCAGCCCCAGCATTTT. It is translated as CASSVGLGGQPQHF.

In this sample, this clone turned up once. The gene calls are TRBV5-4 and TRBJ1-2; 8 bases fit TRBD1. Germline V gene sequence: CDR1 SGHNT, CDR2 YYREEE (reference sequence). CDR3 length: 14 amino acids. With V trimmed by 4 bases and J by 4 bases, 6 bases remained unmatched. The CDR3 DNA is TGTGCCAGCAGCGTGACAGGGGAGACCTATGGCTACACCTTC. Amino acids: CASSVTGETYGYTF.

This clone is a singleton in its sample. J is TRBJ2-1 and V is TRBV10-3; unclear D gene. V was clipped by 10 bases and J by 0 bases, with 10 bases between them. The CDR3 is made up of 13 amino acids. Germline CDR1 and CDR2: ENHRY and SYGVKD. CDR3: CATRVYSYNEQFF. The CDR3 DNA follows: TGTGCCACCCGGGTTTACTCCTACAATGAGCAGTTCTTC.